The T cell receptor (beta chain) described here comes from a study of CD8 T cells in Susac syndrome. The authors reverse transcribed roughly 0.5 to 1 ug RNA with random hexamers. TCRdb analysed the immunoSEQ multiplex PCR reads with MiXCR anew, one entry per CDR3 protein. The sample shows tens of thousands of distinct CDR3 sequences, approximately 93% of them seen only once. Germline loops: CDR1 GTSNPN, CDR2 SVGIG (reference sequence). Trimming shortened V by 3 bases and J by 7 bases, and 16 bases separated the two germline ends. The CDR3 totals 13 residues. This rearrangement joins TRBV30 to TRBJ2-7; maybe TRBD1 (5 bases). The TCR was taken from a human donor with multiple sclerosis. Sequenced sample: CD8+ T cells from PBMCs. CDR3 DNA: TGTGCCTGGAGCCTTGGGGCTTTGGGAGAGCAGTACTTC. Amino acid sequence: CAWSLGALGEQYF.